A selection of T cell receptor beta chains follows, all from one sample in a study of T cells in Graves' hyperthyroidism and ophthalmopathy. TCRdb reprocessed the multiplex PCR reads with MiXCR, giving one entry per CDR3 protein. Among around 480,000 distinct CDR3 sequences, approximately 15% were seen once, and the ten largest hold under 20%. Sequencing was done on a sample of blood. These receptors were obtained from a young woman with Graves' hyperthyroidism. CDR3s include the opening cysteine and the closing phenylalanine or tryptophan. D genes are given only for firm matches. For some rows the clone size is stated as once, few or many, or as a class when expanded; others skip it.

>15|TRBD1|TRBJ1-6|TRBV5-4|few
TGTGCCAGCAGCCAGGACAGGGGCTATAATTCACCCCTCCACTTT
CASSQDRGYNSPLHF
>16|TRBD2|TRBJ2-3|TRBV20-1|many
TGCAGTGCTACGTCGGGACTAGCGGGAGGCACAGATACGCAGTATTTT
CSATSGLAGGTDTQYF
>14|TRBD2|TRBJ2-1|TRBV10-2|few
TGCGCCACTCTACTAGCGGGAGGAGGCAATGAGCAGTTCTTC
CATLLAGGGNEQFF
>14|-|TRBJ2-1|TRBV9|many
TGTGCCAGCACCGACTCCGACTCCTACAATGAGCAGTTCTTC
CASTDSDSYNEQFF
>18|TRBD1|TRBJ2-1|TRBV7-3|-
TGTGCCAGCAGCTTAAAACTAGGACAGGGCAGCTCCTACAATGAGCAGTTCTTC
CASSLKLGQGSSYNEQFF
>13|-|TRBJ2-7|TRBV11-2|many
TGTGCCAGCAGCTTAGGTTTGGACTACGAGCAGTACTTC
CASSLGLDYEQYF
>12|-|TRBJ2-3|TRBV9|few
TGTGCCAGCAGCGTAGAGCCAGATACGCAGTATTTT
CASSVEPDTQYF
>11|-|TRBJ1-2|TRBV2|many
TGTGCCAGCGGGGGGGTCTATGGCTACACCTTC
CASGGVYGYTF
>20|TRBD2|TRBJ2-1|TRBV11-2|many
TGTGCCAGCAGTCTTACCCGACTAGCGGGAGGACCTATCTCCTACAATGAGCAGTTCTTC
CASSLTRLAGGPISYNEQFF
>16|-|TRBJ2-1|TRBV3-1|many
TGTGCCAGCAGCCAAGTAGAAGGAGGGTACCGCAATGAGCAGTTCTTC
CASSQVEGGYRNEQFF
>14|TRBD2|TRBJ2-7|TRBV3-1|many
TGTGCCAGCAGCCAAGCTAGCGGAAACTACGAGCAGTACTTC
CASSQASGNYEQYF
>17|-|TRBJ2-1|TRBV7-9|-
TGTGCCAGCAGAAAAATCACCACTCTAGAAGGGGTCAATGAGCAGTTCTTC
CASRKITTLEGVNEQFF
>16|TRBD1|TRBJ1-1|TRBV9|-
TGTGCCAGCAGCGTAGGACAGGGGGCCGGGAACACTGAAGCTTTCTTT
CASSVGQGAGNTEAFF
>14|TRBD1|TRBJ1-2|TRBV13|many
TGTGCCAGCAGCTCACAGGGGACTAACTATGGCTACACCTTC
CASSSQGTNYGYTF
>12|-|TRBJ2-1|TRBV12-3/TRBV12-4|few
TGTGCCAGCAGTCTAAACCCCACTGAGCAGTTCTTC
CASSLNPTEQFF
>15|TRBD2|TRBJ2-1|TRBV24-1|many
TGTGCCACCAGTGATCCCCGCGGGGGAATCAATGAGCAGTTCTTC
CATSDPRGGINEQFF
>16|-|TRBJ2-1|TRBV11-3|many
TGTGCCAGCAGCCAAATAAACCGCCTCAGGGGACATGAGCAGTTCTTC
CASSQINRLRGHEQFF
>16|TRBD1|TRBJ1-5|TRBV18|-
TGTGCCAGCTCACCACTTGCGCAGGGGGGTGTTCAGCCCCAGCATTTT
CASSPLAQGGVQPQHF
>14|TRBD1|TRBJ1-2|TRBV10-3|few
TGTGCCATCAGTGAGACGGGACAGGAGGGTGGCTACACCTTC
CAISETGQEGGYTF
>12|-|TRBJ2-7|TRBV19|-
TGTGCCAGTAGTGCCTCCTTTAACGAGCAGTACTTC
CASSASFNEQYF
>15|TRBD1|TRBJ1-1|TRBV5-1|-
TGCGCCAGCAGCCGATCGGACAGGGAGGACACTGAAGCTTTCTTT
CASSRSDREDTEAFF
>15|-|TRBJ1-5|TRBV28|many
TGTGCCAGCAGCGACACAGGGACGAGCAATCAGCCCCAGCATTTT
CASSDTGTSNQPQHF
>17|TRBD1|TRBJ2-2|TRBV7-3|-
TGTGCCAGCAGCTTAACGAGGGACAGGGGGAACACCGGGGAGCTGTTTTTT
CASSLTRDRGNTGELFF
>15|-|TRBJ2-4|TRBV24-1|-
TGTGCCACCGAGCAACAGGAGCTAGCCAAAAACATTCAGTACTTC
CATEQQELAKNIQYF
>12|-|TRBJ1-1|TRBV29-1|few
TGCAGCGTTGCGCTAGTGGGCACTGAAGCTTTCTTT
CSVALVGTEAFF
>13|-|TRBJ2-1|TRBV29-1|-
TGCAGCGTTATCGCGAGCTCCTACAATGAGCAGTTCTTC
CSVIASSYNEQFF
>16|-|TRBJ2-4|TRBV2|many
TGTGCCAGCAGCCTCGATTCCGGGCTCATCGGGGACATTCAGTACTTC
CASSLDSGLIGDIQYF
>19|-|TRBJ2-1|TRBV27|-
TGTGCCAGCAGTTTAAGCGCTCTCCCATCCCACATATGGCCCGATGAGCAGTTCTTC
CASSLSALPSHIWPDEQFF
>18|TRBD2|TRBJ2-1|TRBV10-2|many
TGCGCCAGCAGTGAGGGACTAGCGGGAGGGCCAGCCTACAATGAGCAGTTCTTC
CASSEGLAGGPAYNEQFF
>11|-|TRBJ2-5|TRBV2|many
TGTGCCAGCAGGCCCCAAGAGACCCAGTACTTC
CASRPQETQYF
>15|-|TRBJ1-6|TRBV14|many
TGTGCCAGCAGCCCAAGGACCTTCACAGGTTCACCCCTCCACTTT
CASSPRTFTGSPLHF
>16|TRBD2|TRBJ2-5|TRBV27|many
TGTGCCAGCAGTTTATCCGCGGGAGGTCGGCTAGAGACCCAGTACTTC
CASSLSAGGRLETQYF
>15|TRBD2|TRBJ2-5|TRBV20-1|many
TGCAGTGCTGGTAGACTAGCGGGAGGGCAAGAGACCCAGTACTTC
CSAGRLAGGQETQYF
>17|-|TRBJ1-5|TRBV11-2|many
TGTGCCAGCAGCGTGGACAGAGGCGCTAATAGCAATCAGCCCCAGCATTTT
CASSVDRGANSNQPQHF
>15|TRBD1|TRBJ2-4|TRBV5-1|-
TGCGCCAGCAGCGTACCGGGACAGGGGGCGAACATTCAGTACTTC
CASSVPGQGANIQYF
>13|-|TRBJ2-1|TRBV6-4|few
TGTGCCAGCAGTGACTCGACACTCACAGAGCAGTTCTTC
CASSDSTLTEQFF
>14|-|TRBJ1-6|TRBV10-3|many
TGTGCCATCAATCCGGGCCTAACTTATTCACCCCTCCACTTT
CAINPGLTYSPLHF
>14|-|TRBJ1-5|TRBV10-3|-
TGTGCCATCAGTAGCCAGGGTAGCAATCAGCCCCAGCATTTT
CAISSQGSNQPQHF
>16|TRBD2|TRBJ2-3|TRBV10-2|many
TGCGCCAGCAGCGGAACTAGCGGGAGGACGAGAGATACGCAGTATTTT
CASSGTSGRTRDTQYF
>15|-|TRBJ1-2|TRBV3-1|many
TGTGCCAGCAGCCAACAGGGTGGCAGGGAAAGTGGCTACACCTTC
CASSQQGGRESGYTF
>16|-|TRBJ2-2|TRBV5-1|many
TGCGCCAGCATCTGGACCGGGACAACGAACACCGGGGAGCTGTTTTTT
CASIWTGTTNTGELFF
>15|-|TRBJ1-3|TRBV5-1|-
TGCGCCAGCAGCTTGGACAGGGATCCTGGAAACACCATATATTTT
CASSLDRDPGNTIYF
>20|-|TRBJ2-3|TRBV4-1|-
TGCGCCAGCAGCCAAACACCCACGGGGACCGGCAAACCGAGCACAGATACGCAGTATTTT
CASSQTPTGTGKPSTDTQYF
>14|TRBD2|TRBJ2-2|TRBV29-1|-
TGCAGCGTGACTAGCCCCGCGAACACCGGGGAGCTGTTTTTT
CSVTSPANTGELFF
>14|-|TRBJ1-5|TRBV3-1|many
TGTGCCAGCAGCCAGACCAGTAGCAATCAGCCCCAGCATTTT
CASSQTSSNQPQHF
>11|-|TRBJ1-1|TRBV5-1|many
TGCGCCAGCAGCTTAAACACTCAAGCTTTCTTT
CASSLNTQAFF
>14|TRBD1|TRBJ2-5|TRBV9|few
TGTGCCAGCAGCCCACGACAGGGGAAAGAGACCCAGTACTTC
CASSPRQGKETQYF
>14|-|TRBJ2-2|TRBV20-1|many
TGCAGTGCTAGAACGGACAGTTTCACCGGGGAGCTGTTTTTT
CSARTDSFTGELFF
>19|-|TRBJ2-2|TRBV19|few
TGTGCCAGTAGTATTTATTCTTTCCGGGGATCCAAGAACACCGGGGAGCTGTTTTTT
CASSIYSFRGSKNTGELFF